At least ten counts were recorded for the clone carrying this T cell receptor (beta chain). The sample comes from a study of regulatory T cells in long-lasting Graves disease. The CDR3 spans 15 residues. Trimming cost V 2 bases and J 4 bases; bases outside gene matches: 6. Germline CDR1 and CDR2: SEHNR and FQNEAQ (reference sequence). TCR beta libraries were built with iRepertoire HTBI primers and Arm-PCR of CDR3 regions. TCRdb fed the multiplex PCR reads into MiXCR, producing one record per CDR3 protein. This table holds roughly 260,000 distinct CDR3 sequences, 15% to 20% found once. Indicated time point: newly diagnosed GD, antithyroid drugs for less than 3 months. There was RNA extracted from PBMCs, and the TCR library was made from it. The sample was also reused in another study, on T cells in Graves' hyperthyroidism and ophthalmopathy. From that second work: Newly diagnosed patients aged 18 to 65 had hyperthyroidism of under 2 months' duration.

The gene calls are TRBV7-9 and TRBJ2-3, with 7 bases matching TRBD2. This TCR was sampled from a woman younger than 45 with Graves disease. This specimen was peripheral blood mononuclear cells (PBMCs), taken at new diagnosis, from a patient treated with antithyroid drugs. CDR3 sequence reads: CASSLTTSIPDTQYF. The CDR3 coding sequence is TGTGCCAGCAGCTTAACGACTAGCATCCCAGATACGCAGTATTTT.